The present T cell receptor beta chain was sequenced within a study of blood T cell repertoires in COVID-19. Across the whole study: Sites in the United States, Italy and Spain provided acute and convalescent COVID-19 samples. The cDNA or gDNA used as material had been derived from T cells, B-cell-depleted T cells, or PBMCs.

The CDR3 is made up of 16 amino acids. Germline values: CDR1 SGHTA, CDR2 FQGNSA. Trimming cost V 5 bases and J 2 bases; bases outside gene matches: 10. Original data processing: Estimation of nucleated cell counts relied on the amplification of reference gene primers. Produced via immunoSEQ multiplex PCR; TCRdb's table is partial and in-frame only. That table is the source of V, J and clone size, and D and trimming were worked out from the DNA. The sample has under 250,000 clones, 60% to 85% seen once. The chain employs TRBV7-2 and TRBJ1-2, with 8 positions matching TRBD1. The receptor was derived from a woman in her 70s with acute or convalescent COVID-19. The sample was peripheral blood. Here the CDR3 reads CASSPGLRGRNYGYTF. In nucleotides, the CDR3 is TGTGCCAGCAGCCCAGGGCTCAGGGGGCGCAACTATGGCTACACCTTC. Filled out from reference TRBV7-2 and TRBJ1-2, the complete variable domain reads GAGVSQSPSNKVTEKGKDVELRCDPISGHTALYWYRQSLGQGLEFLIYFQGNSAPDKSGLPSDRFSAERTGGSVSTLTIQRTQQEDSAVYLCASSPGLRGRNYGYTFGSGTRLTVV.